These 23 T cell receptor beta chains came from one sample sequenced in a study of regulatory T cells in long-lasting Graves disease. Time point here: newly diagnosed GD, antithyroid drugs for less than 3 months. RNA from PBMCs was the source of the TCR library. For TCR beta, libraries came from iRepertoire HTBI primers and Arm-PCR of CDR3 regions. One entry per CDR3 protein results from TCRdb running MiXCR on the multiplex PCR reads. This table holds approximately 400,000 distinct CDR3 sequences, approximately 15% found once. The same data also contributed to another study, on T cells in Graves' hyperthyroidism and ophthalmopathy.

This sample comprised peripheral blood mononuclear cells (PBMCs), obtained at new diagnosis, from a patient treated with antithyroid drugs. These receptor sequences come from a woman aged 40 to 50 with Graves disease.

With respect to this clonotype: A far larger clone is only one base removed, so a read error is likely. The V and J genes are TRBV5-1 and TRBJ2-1; D is uncertain. The J call is uncertain, as TRBJ2-5 better fits the DNA end. This CDR3 comprises 15 residues. The germline V gene encodes CDR1 SGHRS and CDR2 YFSETQ. The CDR3 DNA reads as TGCGCCAGCAGCTTGGAAAACAGCAGACAAGAGACCCAGTACTTC. Its translation: CASSLENSRQETQYF.

This chain joins TRBV12-3 or TRBV12-4 and TRBJ2-7; TRBD1 is a possible D gene (6 bases). The CDR3 sequence is 13 residues long. Trimming cost V 8 bases and J 3 bases, with 14 bases left between them. CDR3: CASAGVDSYEQYF. In DNA, the CDR3 is TGTGCCAGCGCGGGCGTGGACAGCTACGAGCAGTACTTC.

This clonotype was seen only a few times. The rearrangement links TRBV29-1 to TRBJ1-2; tentative D call: TRBD1 (5 bases). The V gene's germline CDR1 is SQVTM and CDR2 ANQGSEA. The CDR3 totals 14 residues. V was trimmed by 2 bases and J by 3 bases, leaving 13 bases between them. The CDR3 sequence is CSVELGGVDYGYTF. DNA of the CDR3: TGCAGCGTTGAATTGGGGGGAGTTGACTATGGCTACACCTTC. The whole variable domain, filled in from reference TRBV29-1 and TRBJ1-2, reads SAVISQKPSRDICQRGTSLTIQCQVDSQVTMMFWYRQQPGQSLTLIATANQGSEATYESGFVIDKFPISRPNLTFSTLTVSNMSPEDSSIYLCSVELGGVDYGYTFGSGTRLTVV.

In its sample, this clonotype was seen many times. The rearrangement joins TRBV20-1 to TRBJ1-2; D uncertain. The CDR3 loop spans 18 amino acids. Germline CDR1 and CDR2: DFQATT and SNEGSKA (reference sequence). V shed 1 base and J shed 3 bases, with 24 bases lying between them. The CDR3 reads CSARVGEAGPGPDYGYTF. The CDR3, as DNA: TGCAGTGCTAGAGTAGGAGAGGCCGGGCCGGGCCCTGACTATGGCTACACCTTC.

This clonotype was counted only a few times. The genes are TRBV30 and TRBJ2-1, with 9 bases lining up with TRBD2. With V trimmed by 2 bases and J by 5 bases, 4 bases remained unmatched. The V gene's germline CDR1 is GTSNPN and CDR2 SVGIG (reference sequence). This CDR3 region has 14 residues. The CDR3 DNA is TGTGCCTGGAGTACTAGCGGGTTAGACAATGAGCAGTTCTTC. As protein: CAWSTSGLDNEQFF.

The chain recombines TRBV14 with TRBJ2-5; perhaps TRBD1 as D (5 bases). With the DNA end fitting TRBJ2-1 better, the J assignment may be wrong. CDR1 and CDR2 (germline): SGHDN, FVKESK. The CDR3 has 14 amino acids. CDR3 bases: TGTGCCAGCAGCCAAGGTTGGACAAACAATGAGCAGTTCTTC. Protein sequence: CASSQGWTNNEQFF.

This clonotype showed up many times. The chain links TRBV6-2 or TRBV6-3 to TRBJ2-1; no reliable D call. Deletions cut 1 base from V and 3 bases from J, with 16 bases between. This CDR3 has 17 residues. CDR1 and CDR2 (germline): MNHEY, SVGEGT. CDR3 bases: TGTGCCAGCAGTTACTTAAGTGGCGGAGTGATCTACAATGAGCAGTTCTTC. It encodes CASSYLSGGVIYNEQFF.

Ten or more counts support this clonotype. The chain couples TRBV27 to TRBJ1-6; 7 bases fit TRBD1. Losses at the gene ends were 5 bases for V and 7 bases for J; bases not matched to a gene: 14. Germline loops: CDR1 MNHEY, CDR2 SMNVEV (reference sequence). CDR3 size: 17 residues. CDR3 nucleotides: TGTGCCAGCAGTGCGGGGGTCGAGGGGGCCGTGAATTCACCCCTCCACTTT. This encodes CASSAGVEGAVNSPLHF.

The rearrangement joins TRBV4-1 to TRBJ2-7; 10 bases fit TRBD2. The trim removed 0 bases at V and 3 bases at J, leaving 5 bases unmatched. Germline CDR1 MGHRA, CDR2 YSYEKL. This CDR3 has 16 amino acids. CDR3 in amino acids: CASSQDLGLAVYEQYF. CDR3 DNA: TGCGCCAGCAGCCAAGATTTAGGACTAGCGGTCTACGAGCAGTACTTC.

This clonotype was counted between two and nine times. DNA for the CDR3: TGTGCCAGCACTTTGGACAGGGGGCTCACCGGGGAGCTGTTTTTT. It encodes CASTLDRGLTGELFF. This chain joins TRBV5-6 and TRBJ2-2; 11 bases are shared with TRBD1. The V and J ends lost 6 bases and 4 bases, in that order; junction bases with no gene match: 5. The CDR3 runs 15 residues. Germline CDR1 and CDR2: SGHDT and YYEEEE.

This clonotype has a count of ten or more. The gene calls are TRBV7-2 and TRBJ1-2; 9 positions match TRBD1. The trim removed 5 bases at V and 2 bases at J, leaving 0 bases unmatched. Germline lookup yields CDR1 SGHTA and CDR2 FQGNSA. The CDR3 contains 13 residues. CDR3 in DNA: TGTGCCAGCAGCACAGGGGGCAACTATGGCTACACCTTC. Its protein product is CASSTGGNYGYTF.

The chain joins TRBV18 to TRBJ2-1; 8 bases align to TRBD1. Germline V gene data show CDR1 as KGHSH and CDR2 as LQKENI. The CDR3 length is 16 residues. V lost 0 bases, J lost 9 bases, and 10 bases stayed unmatched. The CDR3 DNA reads as TGTGCCAGCTCACCACCGACCGGACAGGGACCTCGTGAGCAGTTCTTC. Translating it yields CASSPPTGQGPREQFF.

This clonotype occurred many times. The rearrangement joins TRBV20-1 to TRBJ2-5; TRBD2 agrees at 7 bases. Germline CDR1 DFQATT, CDR2 SNEGSKA (reference sequence). J gave up 1 base and V 6 bases, and 14 bases lay outside the gene matches. The CDR3 is 16 amino acids. CDR3 loop: CSAVSRRREFQETQYF. The CDR3 region has the DNA TGCAGTGCGGTCTCGAGGAGGCGGGAGTTCCAAGAGACCCAGTACTTC.

There are many counts of this clonotype. The chain is built from TRBV6-5 and TRBJ1-1; weak D call: TRBD1 (5 bases). Germline V gives CDR1 MNHEY, CDR2 SVGAGI. The CDR3 length is 14 residues. The V end lost 4 bases, the J end lost 1 base, and 10 bases lay between the germline ends. CDR3 loop: CASSFPGRNTEAFF. CDR3 nucleotides: TGTGCCAGCAGTTTCCCAGGGAGGAACACTGAAGCTTTCTTT.

This clonotype was counted many times. The chain couples TRBV18 to TRBJ2-5; tentatively, D is TRBD2 (6 bases). Germline V gene sequence: CDR1 KGHSH, CDR2 LQKENI. This CDR3 region has 13 residues. Trimming took 3 bases from V and 3 from J, leaving 8 bases between them. In nucleotides, the CDR3 is TGTGCCAGCTCACCGGGACTCGAAGAGACCCAGTACTTC. Amino acids: CASSPGLEETQYF.

This clonotype was counted ten times or more. V and J are TRBV5-4 and TRBJ2-5; the match to TRBD2 covers 12 bases. V shed 3 bases, J shed 1 base, and the junction held 7 bases outside the gene matches. Looked up from germline, CDR1 is SGHNT and CDR2 is YYREEE (reference sequence). This CDR3 is built from 17 residues. For the CDR3, the DNA is TGTGCCAGCAGCTCGGGACTAGCGGGTCGACGCCAAGAGACCCAGTACTTC. Translation: CASSSGLAGRRQETQYF.

With regard to this clonotype: This could be a read error, since a much larger clone is one nucleotide away. The chain carries TRBV7-2 and TRBJ2-5; 11 nucleotides align to TRBD1. Germline CDR1 is SGHTA and CDR2 is FQGNSA. Germline trimming cut 5 bases from V and 0 bases from J; bases unmatched to any gene: 2. The CDR3 length is 15 residues. The CDR3 DNA reads as TGTGCCAGCAGCCCGGGACAGGGGGACCAAGAGACCCAGTACTTC. This translates into CASSPGQGDQETQYF.

This clonotype occurred many times. The chain links TRBV6-2 or TRBV6-3 to TRBJ1-2, with D tentatively TRBD1 (6 bases). This CDR3 is built from 15 residues. The V and J ends lost 2 bases and 8 bases respectively, with 18 bases between them. Looked up from germline, CDR1 is MNHEY and CDR2 is SVGEGT. The CDR3 is CASSYERTAVWGYTF. CDR3 DNA sequence: TGTGCCAGCAGTTACGAAAGGACAGCGGTGTGGGGCTACACCTTC.

This sequence joins TRBV6-5 and TRBJ1-1; D uncertain. Germline lookup yields CDR1 MNHEY and CDR2 SVGAGI. V lost 2 bases to trimming and J lost 4 bases, with 11 bases between them. The CDR3 has 14 residues. The CDR3 loop is CASSYKGWGTEAFF. As DNA, the CDR3 is TGTGCCAGCAGTTACAAGGGTTGGGGCACTGAAGCTTTCTTT.

This clonotype appeared many times. The chain recombines TRBV7-2 with TRBJ1-2; D not certain. Trimming removed 5 bases at V and 0 bases at J, with 10 bases between. Per the germline V gene, CDR1 is SGHTA and CDR2 is FQGNSA. The CDR3 spans 14 residues. Here the CDR3 DNA reads TGTGCCAGCAGCCAACGTCAGACTAACTATGGCTACACCTTC. The encoded protein is CASSQRQTNYGYTF.

J is TRBJ1-2 and V is TRBV7-9, with a possible D match to TRBD1 (5 bases). The V end was cut by 6 bases, the J end by 7 bases, with 12 bases between. This CDR3 region has 12 residues. Germline CDR1 reads SEHNR; CDR2 reads FQNEAQ (reference sequence). Here the CDR3 reads CASRIGGAGYTF. For the CDR3, the DNA is TGTGCCAGCAGGATCGGGGGAGCTGGCTACACCTTC.

This clonotype was recorded at least ten times. V usage is TRBV11-2 and J usage is TRBJ2-1, with D hard to call. Germline loops: CDR1 SGHAT, CDR2 FQNNGV. The CDR3 extends over 12 amino acids. The V end lost 1 base, the J end lost 8 bases, and 6 bases lay between the germline ends. The CDR3 nucleotides are TGTGCCAGCAGCTTAGGAGGCGATGAGCAGTTCTTC. This gives the protein CASSLGGDEQFF.

This clonotype has a handful of counts. Here the CDR3 DNA reads TGTGCCAGCGGGGGGTCTCGGACAGGGCCCTACGAGCAGTACTTC. This sequence encodes CASGGSRTGPYEQYF. This chain uses TRBV7-9 with TRBJ2-7, with 8 nucleotides matching TRBD1. V lost 8 bases to trimming and J lost 2 bases; unmatched junction nucleotides: 11. CDR3 length: 15 residues. CDR1 is SEHNR, CDR2 FQNEAQ, per germline (reference sequence).